The clone carrying this T cell receptor beta chain was seen a few times. Its antigen remains unidentified. This CDR3 is also generated by other DNA sequences in the sample. This sample is part of a study of cytomegalovirus exposure and HLA in healthy donors. This PCR relied on a set of 60 Vbeta primers and 13 Jbeta primers. The assay was immunoSEQ multiplex PCR, and TCRdb's table has in-frame clones only and misses some. In the table there are 150,000 to 200,000 clones, 77% of which are singletons. V lost 6 bases and J 4 bases, leaving 4 bases between the germline ends. The CDR3 loop spans 11 amino acids. Looked up from germline, CDR1 is MNHNY and CDR2 is SVGAGI (reference sequence). Overall study findings and caveats: Three chains tied to CMV proved CMV antigen-specific in vitro. A previous analysis found most TCR beta V segments productive roughly 90% or roughly 30% of the time.

Material for sequencing was PBMCs. The receptor comes from a man between 18 and 35 years old in good health and CMV-seronegative. The chain combines TRBV6-6 with TRBJ2-1; D gene uncertain. The CDR3 is CASSPYNEQFF. As DNA, the CDR3 is TGTGCCAGCAGCCCATACAATGAGCAGTTCTTC.